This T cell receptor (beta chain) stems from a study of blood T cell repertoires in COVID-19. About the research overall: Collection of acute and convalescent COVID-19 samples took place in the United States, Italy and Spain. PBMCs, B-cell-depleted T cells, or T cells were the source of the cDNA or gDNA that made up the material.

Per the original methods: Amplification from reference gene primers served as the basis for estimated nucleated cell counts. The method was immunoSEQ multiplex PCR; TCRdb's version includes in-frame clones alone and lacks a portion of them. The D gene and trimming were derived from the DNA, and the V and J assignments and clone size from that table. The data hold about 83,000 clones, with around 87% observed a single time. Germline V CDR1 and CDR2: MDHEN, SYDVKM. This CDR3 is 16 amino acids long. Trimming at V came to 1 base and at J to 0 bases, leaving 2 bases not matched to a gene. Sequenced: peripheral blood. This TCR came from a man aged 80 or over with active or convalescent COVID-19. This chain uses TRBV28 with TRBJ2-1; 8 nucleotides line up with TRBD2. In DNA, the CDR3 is TGTGCCAGCAGTTTATTCACTAGCGGCTCCTACAATGAGCAGTTCTTC. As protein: CASSLFTSGSYNEQFF.